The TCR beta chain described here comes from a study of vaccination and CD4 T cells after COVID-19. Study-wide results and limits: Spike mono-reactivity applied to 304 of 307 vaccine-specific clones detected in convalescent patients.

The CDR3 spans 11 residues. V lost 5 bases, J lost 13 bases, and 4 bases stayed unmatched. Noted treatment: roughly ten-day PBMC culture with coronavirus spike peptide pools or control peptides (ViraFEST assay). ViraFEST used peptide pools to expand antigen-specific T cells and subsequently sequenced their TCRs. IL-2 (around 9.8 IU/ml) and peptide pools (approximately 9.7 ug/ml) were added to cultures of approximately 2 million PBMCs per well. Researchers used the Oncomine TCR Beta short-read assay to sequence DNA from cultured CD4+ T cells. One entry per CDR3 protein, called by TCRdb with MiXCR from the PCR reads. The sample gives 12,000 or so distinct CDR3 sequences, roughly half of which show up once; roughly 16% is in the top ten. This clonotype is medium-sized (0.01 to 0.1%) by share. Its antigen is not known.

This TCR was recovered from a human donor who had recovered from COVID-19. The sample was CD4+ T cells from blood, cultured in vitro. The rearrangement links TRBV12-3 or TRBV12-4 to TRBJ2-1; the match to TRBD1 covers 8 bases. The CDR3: CASSLTGAQFF. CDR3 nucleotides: TGTGCCAGCAGTCTGACAGGGGCCCAGTTCTTC.